This is a list of T cell receptor beta chains from one sample in a study of blood T cell repertoires in COVID-19. Clones were sequenced by immunoSEQ multiplex PCR, and TCRdb holds only the in-frame ones, with some missing. The table has about 78,000 clones, roughly 86% seen once; the top ten hold approximately 4.4%. The sample taken for sequencing was peripheral blood. The origin of the receptors is a man in his forties or fifties with active or convalescent COVID-19. Each CDR3 is given with its conserved first and last residue. The D gene is left open where the match is weak. Size is omitted from some rows. Given values are once, few, many or a class for expanded clones.

j_gene	abundance	v_gene	d_gene	CDR3aa	CDR3nt
TRBJ1-2	-	TRBV7-9	-	CASSSGLMRNGYTF	TGTGCCAGCAGCTCCGGTCTAATGCGGAATGGCTACACCTTC
TRBJ1-6	-	TRBV10-2	-	CASSEPQVTYSPLHF	TGCGCCAGCAGTGAGCCACAGGTGACCTATTCACCCCTCCACTTT
TRBJ1-5	-	TRBV18	TRBD1	CASSPGGTANQPQHF	TGTGCCAGCTCACCAGGGGGGACAGCTAATCAGCCCCAGCATTTT
TRBJ1-6	-	TRBV3-1/TRBV3-2	TRBD1	CASSQYGQGRSPLHF	TGTGCCAGCAGCCAATACGGACAGGGCAGGTCACCCCTCCACTTT
TRBJ1-1	-	TRBV29-1	TRBD1	CSVTGYTEAFF	TGCAGCGTGACAGGGTACACTGAAGCTTTCTTT
TRBJ2-2	-	TRBV10-3	TRBD1	CAIRGDRITGELFF	TGTGCCATCAGGGGGGACAGGATCACCGGGGAGCTGTTTTTT
TRBJ1-1	-	TRBV6-2/TRBV6-3	TRBD1	CASSLQGARWTEAFF	TGTGCCAGCAGTTTACAGGGGGCGCGATGGACTGAAGCTTTCTTT
TRBJ1-6	-	TRBV27	-	CASTYGGSSYNSPLHF	TGTGCCAGCACATACGGCGGAAGCTCCTATAATTCACCCCTCCACTTT
TRBJ1-2	-	TRBV5-1	TRBD1	CASSLEQGARYGYTF	TGCGCCAGCAGCTTGGAACAGGGGGCAAGGTATGGCTACACCTTC
TRBJ2-1	-	TRBV11-2	-	CASSSYGVYNEQFF	TGTGCCAGCAGCTCCTACGGGGTCTACAATGAGCAGTTCTTC
TRBJ2-1	-	TRBV29-1	-	CSVGTSSYNEQFF	TGCAGCGTCGGTACGAGCTCCTACAATGAGCAGTTCTTC
TRBJ2-7	-	TRBV30	-	CAWSVGGGGYEQYF	TGTGCCTGGAGTGTTGGAGGGGGCGGGTACGAGCAGTACTTC
TRBJ2-1	few	TRBV7-9	TRBD1	CASSFGDRGMGRNEQFF	TGTGCCAGCAGCTTCGGTGACAGGGGAATGGGTAGAAATGAGCAGTTCTTC
TRBJ1-3	-	TRBV10-3	-	CAISESGGSGNTIYF	TGTGCCATCAGTGAGTCGGGGGGATCTGGAAACACCATATATTTT
TRBJ1-2	-	TRBV24-1	TRBD1	CATSTGGTANYGYTF	TGTGCCACCAGTACAGGGGGAACAGCTAACTATGGCTACACCTTC
TRBJ2-1	-	TRBV5-1	TRBD2	CASSTGTSDSNEQFF	TGCGCCAGCAGCACCGGGACTAGTGACTCCAATGAGCAGTTCTTC
TRBJ2-7	-	TRBV19	TRBD1	CAIRTGATYEQYF	TGTGCCATCCGGACAGGGGCTACCTACGAGCAGTACTTC
TRBJ1-1	-	TRBV7-9	TRBD1	CASSSQGGNTEAFF	TGTGCCAGCAGCTCCCAGGGGGGGAACACTGAAGCTTTCTTT
TRBJ2-2	-	TRBV5-6	TRBD1	CASSLLGQGGTGELFF	TGTGCCAGCAGCCTTCTTGGACAGGGTGGGACCGGGGAGCTGTTTTTT
TRBJ1-1	once	TRBV19	-	CASTQAGVMTEAFF	TGTGCCAGTACCCAGGCGGGGGTCATGACTGAAGCTTTCTTT
TRBJ1-6	-	TRBV30	-	CAWRYSPYNSPLHF	TGTGCCTGGAGATATTCCCCCTATAATTCACCCCTCCACTTT
TRBJ2-5	-	TRBV10-2	TRBD2	CASSGLAGARGTQYF	TGCGCCAGCAGCGGCCTAGCGGGGGCCAGGGGGACCCAGTACTTC
TRBJ1-3	once	TRBV28	-	CASSLVQQAVSGNTIYF	TGTGCCAGCAGTTTGGTACAACAGGCCGTCTCTGGAAACACCATATATTTT
TRBJ1-2	-	TRBV6-1	-	CASSEAGARGYTF	TGTGCCAGCAGTGAGGCAGGGGCGCGTGGCTACACCTTC
TRBJ2-7	-	TRBV5-6	TRBD2	CASSRLSGGTYEQYF	TGTGCCAGCAGCCGACTTTCCGGGGGGACCTACGAGCAGTACTTC
TRBJ1-4	-	TRBV18	-	CASSPGGGEKLFF	TGTGCCAGCTCACCCGGAGGCGGTGAAAAACTGTTTTTT
TRBJ2-1	-	TRBV7-2	TRBD2	CASRQTSGGYNEQFF	TGTGCCAGCAGGCAAACTAGCGGGGGGTACAATGAGCAGTTCTTC
TRBJ2-1	-	TRBV2	-	CASGREGSYNEQFF	TGTGCCAGCGGTCGCGAGGGCTCCTACAATGAGCAGTTCTTC
TRBJ2-6	-	TRBV7-2	TRBD1	CASSPRRQGQYRANVLTF	TGTGCCAGCAGCCCCCGGCGACAGGGGCAGTACAGGGCCAACGTCCTGACTTTC